This entry is about one T cell receptor (beta chain). Its antigen remains unknown. The entry originates in a study of cytomegalovirus exposure and HLA in healthy donors. The overall study: The study placed around 80% of its 350 to 450 genotyped donors in the Caucasian-associated ancestry cluster.

Germline V gives CDR1 SNHLY, CDR2 FYNNEI. This CDR3 contains 18 residues. V trimming: 6 bases; J trimming: 1 base; junction bases outside the gene matches: 14. General study findings and limits: Upon later analysis, HLA-associated TCR beta chains proved more clonally expanded than other, equally common chains.

The study ran its PCR with 60 Vbeta and 13 Jbeta primers. TCRdb keeps only in-frame clones here, not all; method: immunoSEQ multiplex PCR. Of 150,000 to 200,000 clones in the sample, around 79% were seen once. This sequence joins TRBV2 and TRBJ2-3; 9 bases fit TRBD1. This receptor was taken from a woman aged 50 to 60 in good health and CMV-seronegative. Sample: PBMCs. The DNA of the CDR3 is TGTGCCAGCAGGGAAAGACAGGGGGTGACGGAGGGCACAGATACGCAGTATTTT. Translated: CASRERQGVTEGTDTQYF.